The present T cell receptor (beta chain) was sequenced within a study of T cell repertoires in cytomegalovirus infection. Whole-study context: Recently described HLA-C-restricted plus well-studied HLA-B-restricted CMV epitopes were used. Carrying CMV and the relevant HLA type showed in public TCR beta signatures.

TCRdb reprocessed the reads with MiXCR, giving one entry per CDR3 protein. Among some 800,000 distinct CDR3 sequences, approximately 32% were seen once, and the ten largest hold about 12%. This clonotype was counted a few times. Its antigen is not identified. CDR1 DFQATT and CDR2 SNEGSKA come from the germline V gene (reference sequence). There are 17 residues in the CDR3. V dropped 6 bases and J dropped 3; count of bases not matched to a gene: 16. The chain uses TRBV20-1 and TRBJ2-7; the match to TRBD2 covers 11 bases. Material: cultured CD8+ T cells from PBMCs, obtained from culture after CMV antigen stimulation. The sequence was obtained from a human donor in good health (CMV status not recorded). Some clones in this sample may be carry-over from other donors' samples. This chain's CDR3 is CSAEVPSGGQLSYEQYV. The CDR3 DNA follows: TGCAGTGCCGAAGTCCCTAGCGGGGGGCAATTAAGCTACGAGCAGTACGTC.